Below are 4 T cell receptor beta chains sequenced from a single sample in a study of human T cells and chemical hapten exposure. TCRdb passed the RACE reads through MiXCR, listing each CDR3 protein once. Of 80,000 to 100,000 distinct CDR3 sequences listed, approximately 8.2% are singletons. Time point: healthy volunteer bleed at 2 weeks. Total RNA came from unfractionated whole blood. Sample: whole blood. These receptors were taken from a female donor in good health. Some clones in this sample may be carry-over from other donors' samples.

This clonotype showed up many times. The chain couples TRBV28 to TRBJ1-6; 7 bases fit TRBD1. There are 15 residues in the CDR3. Germline V gives CDR1 MDHEN, CDR2 SYDVKM. Unmatched junction bases numbered 11, after V lost 8 bases and J lost 7 bases. The CDR3 protein is CASFRPGQPNSPLHF. For the CDR3, the DNA is TGTGCCAGCTTTAGACCGGGACAGCCAAATTCACCCCTCCACTTT.

This clonotype was counted a few times. The DNA of the CDR3 is TGCAGTGCTAGTGATTCGGCTAGCGGTTACCGAGAGTACTTC. Residues: CSASDSASGYREYF. The V gene is TRBV20-1, the J gene TRBJ2-7, with 7 positions matching TRBD2. Germline V gene lookup returns CDR1 DFQATT and CDR2 SNEGSKA (reference sequence). Losses at the gene ends were 3 bases for V and 11 bases for J; bases not matched to a gene: 16. CDR3 length: 14 amino acids.

The V gene is TRBV11-1, the J gene TRBJ1-1, with a tentative D call TRBD1 (6 bases). Looked up from germline, CDR1 is SGHAT and CDR2 is FQDESV (reference sequence). V dropped 1 base and J dropped 6 bases, with 12 bases sitting between them. This CDR3 has 14 residues. The CDR3, as DNA: TGTGCCAGCAGCTTAGTTGGGAGGACAGCTGAAGCTTTCTTT. Translated, it gives CASSLVGRTAEAFF.

This clonotype was detected only once. V usage is TRBV5-1 and J usage is TRBJ2-5; the match to TRBD2 covers 7 bases. Germline CDR1 is SGHRS and CDR2 is YFSETQ. The CDR3 is 14 residues long. The ends lost 2 bases at V and 5 bases at J; junction bases unmatched: 6. The chain's CDR3 is CASSLTAGAETQYF. The CDR3 coding sequence is TGCGCCAGCAGCTTAACGGCGGGAGCCGAGACCCAGTACTTC.